Here is one T cell receptor (beta chain) with its context. Its antigen remains unknown. V gave up 3 bases and J gave up 4 bases; unmatched junction bases: 6. Germline CDR1 SGDLS, CDR2 YYNGEE. The CDR3 sequence is 15 residues long. The sample comes from a study of CD8 T cells in ankylosing spondylitis. It was by quantitative 5'-RACE with molecular barcodes that TCR beta libraries were made. TCRdb re-analysed the 5' RACE reads in MiXCR, keeping a single row per CDR3 protein. This table holds approximately 150,000 distinct CDR3 sequences, approximately 10% found once. General study points: Clones linked to the disease showed a CD8+ phenotype. They occurred at relatively low frequencies in peripheral blood. It appeared that ankylosing spondylitis blood was characterized by a TCR beta motif of eight highly homologous variants. In synovial fluid and blood from reactive arthritis, some motif variants were previously reported.

V usage is TRBV9 and J usage is TRBJ2-1; TRBD2 matches 8 bases. This receptor was obtained from a female donor with ankylosing spondylitis or in good health (not recorded which). Source material: blood, either unsorted or a sorted T cell fraction (not recorded which). The CDR3 bases are TGTGCCAGCAGCGGTAGCGGGAACACTTACAATGAGCAGTTCTTC. It encodes CASSGSGNTYNEQFF.